One sample yielded the 28 T cell receptor beta chains listed below, sequenced in a study of PD-1 blockade in classical Hodgkin lymphoma. Time point noted: cycle 4 day 1 (C4D1), after 5 to 7 weeks of nivolumab. Brentuximab vedotin exposure varied among the patients, all of whom had relapsed after autologous stem cell transplantation. Negative magnetic selection isolated CD4+ T cells from thawed PBMCs. TCRdb keeps only in-frame clones here, not all; method: immunoSEQ multiplex PCR. This table has over 25,000 clones, roughly 86% appearing once. This specimen consisted of CD4+ T cells from blood, obtained before the fourth cycle of nivolumab. Receptors were obtained from a human donor with classical Hodgkin lymphoma.

The chain links TRBV7-8 to TRBJ1-1; TRBD1 matches at 8 bases. There are 15 residues in the CDR3. The germline V gene has CDR1 SGHVS and CDR2 FQNEAQ. Germline trimming cut 5 bases from V and 4 bases from J; bases unmatched to any gene: 9. This CDR3 is CASSLRQGFGTEAFF. The CDR3 coding sequence is TGTGCCAGCAGCCTCCGACAGGGGTTCGGCACTGAAGCTTTCTTT.

The rearrangement links TRBV18 to TRBJ2-3, with TRBD2 matching 7 bases. The CDR3 is 15 residues long. Per the germline V gene, CDR1 is KGHSH and CDR2 is LQKENI. J was trimmed by 4 bases and V by 1 base; bases with no gene match: 5. The CDR3 DNA reads as TGTGCCAGCTCACCACAGGGAGGGAACGCAGATACGCAGTATTTT. Translation: CASSPQGGNADTQYF.

The chain is built from TRBV10-2 and TRBJ1-2; a possible D gene is TRBD1 (6 bases). V gave up 0 bases and J gave up 4 bases, with 18 bases separating them. The CDR3 runs to 17 residues. From germline, CDR1 is WSHSY and CDR2 SAAADI. The CDR3 DNA sequence: TGCGCCAGCAGTGAGTCCCCTACAGGGTCTTATAGCTATGGCTACACCTTC. Protein sequence: CASSESPTGSYSYGYTF.

V gene TRBV11-3 combines with J gene TRBJ2-5; TRBD1 might be the D (6 bases). Trimming left V 5 bases short and J 3 bases short, with 13 bases between. CDR3 length: 14 residues. CDR1 SGHNT and CDR2 YENEEA come from the germline V gene. CDR3: CASSEGGAKETQYF. The CDR3 DNA reads TGTGCCAGCAGCGAAGGGGGAGCAAAAGAGACCCAGTACTTC.

The table lists this clone with a few counts. The rearrangement joins TRBV29-1 to TRBJ2-1, with D unresolved. The CDR3 runs to 10 residues. V gave up 4 bases and J gave up 10 bases, with 8 bases separating them. Germline values: CDR1 SQVTM, CDR2 ANQGSEA. As DNA, the CDR3 is TGCAGCGTTGGGCCCGGGGAGCAGTTCTTC. Translated, it gives CSVGPGEQFF.

CDR3: CASSLDGYEQYF. CDR3 bases: TGCGCCAGCAGCTTGGACGGGTACGAGCAGTACTTC. The gene calls are TRBV5-1 and TRBJ2-7; D gene ambiguous. The CDR3 sequence is 12 residues long. V was cut by 0 bases and J by 4 bases, with 5 bases left in between. The V gene's germline CDR1 is SGHRS and CDR2 YFSETQ.

The J gene is TRBJ1-1, the V gene TRBV12-5; D might be TRBD1 (5 bases). Germline CDR1 reads LGHNT; CDR2 reads FRNRAP. The CDR3 has 14 amino acids. Trimming left V 2 bases short and J 8 bases short, with 15 bases between. The DNA of the CDR3 is TGTGCTAGTGGTTTGAAAGGGGAGGCCTCGGAAGCTTTCTTT. Protein: CASGLKGEASEAFF.

In DNA form, the CDR3 reads TGTGCCATCACCGAAACAGGAGTCAATGAGCAGTTCTTC. Translation: CAITETGVNEQFF. This chain uses TRBV10-3 with TRBJ2-1; TRBD1 might be the D (5 bases). Germline assignment: CDR1 ENHRY and CDR2 SYGVKD. The CDR3 runs 13 residues. Trimming removed 7 bases at V and 6 bases at J, with 13 bases between.

This clone has only one observation. CDR3 DNA sequence: TGTGCCAGCAGCGTAGGGGCAGGGACAACCTACGAGCAGTACTTC. This gives the protein CASSVGAGTTYEQYF. This chain links TRBV9 with TRBJ2-7, with D perhaps matching TRBD1 (6 bases). CDR1 is SGDLS and CDR2 is YYNGEE in the germline V gene. Trimming took off 0 bases at V and 2 bases at J, with 12 bases between the two ends. This CDR3 has 15 amino acids.

The J gene is TRBJ2-7, the V gene TRBV25-1; D perhaps matches TRBD1 (6 bases). The CDR3 runs 14 residues. Germline loops: CDR1 MGHDK, CDR2 SYGVNS. V lost 9 bases to trimming and J lost 1 base, with 16 bases between them. CDR3 residues: CARRGGIRSYEQYF. The DNA of the CDR3 is TGTGCCAGGCGTGGGGGCATACGTTCCTACGAGCAGTACTTC.

This chain uses TRBV7-2 with TRBJ2-2, with D hard to call. Trimming took 1 base from V and 2 from J, leaving 8 bases between them. Germline V gives CDR1 SGHTA, CDR2 FQGNSA. The CDR3 runs to 15 residues. CDR3 amino acids: CASSLVSFNTGELFF. The CDR3 region has the DNA TGTGCCAGCAGCTTAGTGTCGTTCAACACCGGGGAGCTGTTTTTT.

This clone appeared once. The CDR3 DNA reads as TGTGCCAGCAGCTTAAGAGGGGCTACCTACAATGAGCAGTTCTTC. Encoded protein: CASSLRGATYNEQFF. V gene TRBV7-9 combines with J gene TRBJ2-1; D might be TRBD1 or TRBD2, each matching 5 bases. V lost 2 bases and J lost 2, with 10 bases in between. Per the germline V gene, CDR1 is SEHNR and CDR2 is FQNEAQ (reference sequence). The CDR3 has 15 amino acids.

The chain combines TRBV5-4 with TRBJ2-4, with D maybe TRBD1 (6 bases). Trimming removed 4 bases at V and 0 bases at J, with 11 bases between. The germline gives CDR1 SGHNT, CDR2 YYREEE (reference sequence). This CDR3 comprises 15 residues. The CDR3 spells CASSRDRLAKNIQYF. CDR3 bases: TGTGCCAGCAGCCGCGACAGGTTAGCCAAAAACATTCAGTACTTC.

The chain couples TRBV11-1 to TRBJ2-2; D may match TRBD1 or TRBD2 (6 bases each). V was pared by 1 base and J by 6 bases, with 12 bases between. Germline values: CDR1 SGHAT, CDR2 FQDESV (reference sequence). The CDR3 runs 15 residues. CDR3 sequence reads: CASSLEWGASGELFF. For the CDR3, the DNA is TGTGCCAGCAGCTTAGAGTGGGGGGCCTCCGGGGAGCTGTTTTTT.

This chain links TRBV15 with TRBJ2-7, with D perhaps matching TRBD1 (5 bases). Looked up from germline, CDR1 is LNHNV and CDR2 is YYDKDF (reference sequence). The V end lost 1 base, the J end lost 3 bases, and 7 bases lay between the germline ends. This CDR3 spans 13 amino acids. The DNA for the CDR3 is TGTGCCACCAGCAGAGGACAGTACTACGAGCAGTACTTC. Protein product: CATSRGQYYEQYF.

The chain joins TRBV5-5 to TRBJ2-7, with TRBD1 matching 10 bases. The germline V gene has CDR1 SGHKS and CDR2 YYEKEE (reference sequence). With V trimmed by 2 bases and J by 2 bases, 4 bases remained unmatched. This CDR3 is 15 amino acids long. In nucleotides, the CDR3 is TGTGCCAGCAGCTTTCCCGGACAGGGGGCCTACGAGCAGTACTTC. Protein: CASSFPGQGAYEQYF.

This clone has more than one count but fewer than ten. This chain uses TRBV6-1 with TRBJ1-2; possible D gene TRBD1, 6 bases. The CDR3 extends over 14 amino acids. CDR1 and CDR2 from the germline V gene are MNHNS and SASEGT. Trimming removed 5 bases from V and 8 bases from J, with 18 bases in between. The CDR3 loop is CASSPRDGGKGYTF. In DNA form, the CDR3 reads TGTGCCAGCAGTCCCCGGGATGGGGGCAAAGGCTACACCTTC.

The rearrangement uses TRBV28 and TRBJ1-5; the match to TRBD1 covers 7 bases. The junction had 11 bases not matched to a gene; V was cut back by 4 bases and J by 5 bases. From germline, CDR1 is MDHEN and CDR2 SYDVKM. The CDR3 length is 16 residues. The CDR3 protein is CASSSRGRGLHQPQHF. CDR3 DNA sequence: TGTGCCAGCAGTTCCCGTGGAAGGGGGCTTCATCAGCCCCAGCATTTT.

The chain recombines TRBV5-4 with TRBJ1-6, with TRBD1 identical over 11 bases. Germline values: CDR1 SGHNT, CDR2 YYREEE (reference sequence). The V and J ends lost 4 bases and 8 bases, in that order; junction bases with no gene match: 5. CDR3 size: 15 residues. The CDR3 coding sequence is TGTGCCAGCAGCGCCGGACAGGGGGCCTATTCACCCCTCCACTTT. It encodes CASSAGQGAYSPLHF.

V and J are TRBV19 and TRBJ1-5; tentatively, D is TRBD1 (6 bases). This CDR3 has 14 residues. Trimming took 7 bases from V and 7 from J, leaving 17 bases between them. Germline V gene lookup returns CDR1 LNHDA and CDR2 SQIVND (reference sequence). The CDR3, as DNA: TGTGCCAGTACGTCGAGGGGGATCTTACAGCCCCAGCATTTT. It yields the protein CASTSRGILQPQHF.

The V and J genes are TRBV10-1 and TRBJ1-2; D unclear. This CDR3 has 13 residues. V was shortened by 2 bases and J by 8 bases, with 12 bases between the two germline ends. Germline V gene sequence: CDR1 WNHNN, CDR2 SYGVQD (reference sequence). The CDR3 loop reads CASSEDRGRGYTF. Written as DNA, the CDR3 is TGCGCCAGCAGTGAGGACCGCGGAAGGGGCTACACCTTC.

The chain uses TRBV2 and TRBJ2-5; no reliable D call. Trimming took off 1 base at V and 6 bases at J, with 3 bases between the two ends. The CDR3 runs to 11 residues. The germline gives CDR1 SNHLY, CDR2 FYNNEI. In DNA, the CDR3 is TGTGCCAGCAGTGAAGGGAAGACCCAGTACTTC. Translating gives CASSEGKTQYF.

This clone was counted a few times. The chain uses TRBV7-9 and TRBJ1-3; D gene uncertain. This CDR3 contains 12 residues. The V gene lost 5 bases and the J gene lost 0 bases, with 2 bases spanning the gap. Germline lookup yields CDR1 SEHNR and CDR2 FQNEAQ (reference sequence). The CDR3: CASSNSGNTIYF. The CDR3, as DNA: TGTGCCAGCAGCAACTCTGGAAACACCATATATTTT.

This chain uses TRBV6-6 with TRBJ1-1; D is uncertain. Germline-derived CDR1 and CDR2 are MNHNY and SVGAGI (reference sequence). CDR3 length: 13 residues. Trimming took 0 bases from V and 12 from J, leaving 14 bases between them. The CDR3, as DNA: TGTGCCAGCAGTTACTCGCGGACCTCGCGCCCTTTCTTT. Residues: CASSYSRTSRPFF.

The CDR3 is CASSRGGNYGYTF. The CDR3 DNA reads as TGTGCCAGCAGTAGAGGGGGTAACTATGGCTACACCTTC. The chain is built from TRBV28 and TRBJ1-2, with TRBD1 as a possible D gene (6 bases). This CDR3 region has 13 residues. Germline V lookup: CDR1 MDHEN, CDR2 SYDVKM. V lost 5 bases, J lost 1 base, and 8 bases lay in between.

V is TRBV2 and J is TRBJ1-5, with D tentatively TRBD1 (5 bases). CDR1 SNHLY and CDR2 FYNNEI come from the germline V gene. Deletions cut 5 bases from V and 3 bases from J, with 14 bases between. The CDR3 contains 15 residues. The CDR3 protein is CASSNKGQLNQPQHF. The CDR3 DNA sequence: TGTGCCAGCAGTAATAAGGGGCAGCTCAATCAGCCCCAGCATTTT.

V usage is TRBV20-1 and J usage is TRBJ1-1; tentative D call: TRBD1 (5 bases). Germline loops: CDR1 DFQATT, CDR2 SNEGSKA (reference sequence). V lost 3 bases, J lost 7 bases, and 9 bases lay in between. The CDR3 consists of 11 residues. The CDR3 is CSASGGFEAFF. The CDR3 nucleotides read TGCAGTGCTAGTGGGGGATTTGAAGCTTTCTTT.

DNA for the CDR3: TGCGCCAGCAGCTTGGAATTGAGGGCTGAGCAGTTCTTC. It translates to CASSLELRAEQFF. The V gene is TRBV5-1, the J gene TRBJ2-1, with a weak D call TRBD2 (5 bases). The CDR3 runs 13 residues. Trimming took 0 bases from V and 9 from J, leaving 10 bases between them. Germline CDR1 is SGHRS and CDR2 is YFSETQ.